This TCR beta chain was identified in a study of blood T cell repertoires in COVID-19. The V end lost 1 base, the J end lost 2 bases, and 7 bases lay between the germline ends. The CDR3 spans 14 residues. CDR1 and CDR2 from the germline V gene are SEHNR and FQNEAQ (reference sequence). Original processing methods: Estimates of nucleated cell counts were drawn from the amplification of reference gene primers. Generated by immunoSEQ multiplex PCR, the TCRdb table keeps only in-frame clones and is missing some. D and trimming were read from the DNA, whereas the V and J calls and clone size are those reported in that table. The sample records approximately 350,000 clones, over 75% being singletons. Two negative PCRs, clearance, or symptom resolution were required of recovered Cohort 3 donors.

The sequencing sample was made of PBMCs or T cells enriched from blood (not recorded which). The TCR sequence derives from a woman in her 30s who had recovered from COVID-19. The chain carries TRBV7-9 and TRBJ2-3, with D hard to call. Here the CDR3 DNA reads TGTGCCAGCAGCTTAGTTGCGAACACAGATACGCAGTATTTT. Its protein is CASSLVANTDTQYF.